Listed below are T cell receptor beta chains from one sample, sequenced in a study of early T cells in non-severe SARS-CoV-2 infection. TCRdb called the 5' RACE reads again in MiXCR, with one record for every CDR3 protein. The table has about 77,000 distinct CDR3 sequences, less than 5.5% seen once. Here the sequenced sample was whole blood, taken at baseline. The source is an adult who was a healthcare worker with PCR-confirmed SARS-CoV-2 infection or an uninfected control (not recorded which). CDR3s include the opening cysteine and the closing phenylalanine or tryptophan. The order of the fields is CDR3 protein, CDR3 DNA, V gene, D gene, clone size, J gene. A D gene is named only where the DNA matches it firmly. The size field is filled for only some rows; it gives once, few, many or a size class.

CDR3: CASSLPGQIYEQYF
DNA: TGTGCCAGCAGTTTGCCGGGACAGATATACGAGCAGTACTTC
V: TRBV12-3/TRBV12-4
D: TRBD1
size: few
J: TRBJ2-7

CDR3: CASSQDPVAETQYF
DNA: TGTGCCAGCAGCCAAGATCCGGTGGCGGAGACCCAGTACTTC
V: TRBV4-2
D: -
size: -
J: TRBJ2-5

CDR3: CAWSAGGNTEAFF
DNA: TGTGCCTGGAGCGCAGGGGGGAACACTGAAGCTTTCTTT
V: TRBV30
D: TRBD1
size: few
J: TRBJ1-1

CDR3: CASRDGQGHTEAFF
DNA: TGTGCCAGCAGAGACGGACAGGGCCACACTGAAGCTTTCTTT
V: TRBV7-9
D: TRBD1
size: -
J: TRBJ1-1

CDR3: CATGRGWEQFF
DNA: TGTGCCACGGGCAGGGGGTGGGAGCAGTTCTTC
V: TRBV6-1
D: TRBD1
size: many
J: TRBJ2-1

CDR3: CASSQTGASYEQYF
DNA: TGTGCCAGTAGTCAAACAGGGGCCTCCTACGAGCAGTACTTC
V: TRBV19
D: TRBD1
size: -
J: TRBJ2-7

CDR3: CASSYSPWEEMNTEAFF
DNA: TGTGCCAGCAGTTACTCGCCGTGGGAAGAAATGAACACTGAAGCTTTCTTT
V: TRBV6-5
D: -
size: many
J: TRBJ1-1

CDR3: CASSLGLAGARETQYF
DNA: TGTGCCAGCAGCCTCGGACTAGCGGGAGCGAGAGAGACCCAGTACTTC
V: TRBV7-2
D: TRBD2
size: -
J: TRBJ2-5

CDR3: CSASLAGVREQYF
DNA: TGCAGTGCCTCGCTAGCGGGGGTACGGGAGCAGTACTTC
V: TRBV20-1
D: TRBD2
size: many
J: TRBJ2-7

CDR3: CASIRGTRFF
DNA: TGTGCCAGTATTCGGGGGACGAGGTTCTTT
V: TRBV19
D: -
size: many
J: TRBJ1-1

CDR3: CSVAWESTDTQYF
DNA: TGCAGCGTTGCTTGGGAGTCCACAGATACGCAGTATTTT
V: TRBV29-1
D: -
size: many
J: TRBJ2-3

CDR3: CSVEDPRLPDTQYF
DNA: TGCAGCGTTGAAGATCCCCGACTACCAGATACGCAGTATTTT
V: TRBV29-1
D: -
size: few
J: TRBJ2-3

CDR3: CAWSKGAMNTEAFF
DNA: TGTGCCTGGAGTAAAGGGGCTATGAACACTGAAGCTTTCTTT
V: TRBV30
D: -
size: few
J: TRBJ1-1

CDR3: CASSRPGTATSGANVLTF
DNA: TGTGCCAGCAGTCGGCCCGGGACGGCGACCTCTGGGGCCAACGTCCTGACTTTC
V: TRBV28
D: -
size: many
J: TRBJ2-6

CDR3: CSASGARREAFF
DNA: TGCAGTGCTAGTGGGGCTAGAAGAGAAGCTTTCTTT
V: TRBV20-1
D: -
size: many
J: TRBJ1-1

CDR3: CASSYSGGRSYEQYF
DNA: TGTGCCAGCAGTTACTCAGGCGGGAGGTCCTACGAGCAGTACTTC
V: TRBV6-6
D: TRBD2
size: few
J: TRBJ2-7

CDR3: CASTARLATEQFF
DNA: TGTGCCAGTACCGCCCGGCTAGCGACTGAGCAGTTCTTC
V: TRBV19
D: -
size: -
J: TRBJ2-1

CDR3: CASSSMGEQYF
DNA: TGCGCCAGCAGCTCCATGGGCGAGCAGTACTTC
V: TRBV5-1
D: -
size: -
J: TRBJ2-7

CDR3: CATWGQGGSPLHF
DNA: TGTGCCACCTGGGGACAGGGGGGATCACCCCTCCACTTT
V: TRBV10-3
D: TRBD1
size: few
J: TRBJ1-6

CDR3: CASVQNFGELFF
DNA: TGTGCCAGCGTCCAAAATTTCGGGGAGCTGTTTTTT
V: TRBV12-3/TRBV12-4
D: -
size: many
J: TRBJ2-2

CDR3: CASSYDRGTDTQYF
DNA: TGTGCCAGCAGTTACGACAGGGGCACAGATACGCAGTATTTT
V: TRBV6-6
D: TRBD1
size: -
J: TRBJ2-3

CDR3: CASSQRGSAHKRETQYF
DNA: TGTGCCAGCAGCCAAAGGGGTAGCGCCCACAAGAGGGAGACCCAGTACTTC
V: TRBV3-1
D: -
size: few
J: TRBJ2-5

CDR3: CASSVGAPGVEKTQYF
DNA: TGTGCCAGCAGCGTAGGGGCACCGGGAGTGGAGAAGACCCAGTACTTC
V: TRBV9
D: -
size: many
J: TRBJ2-5

CDR3: CASSYQDRAGQPQHF
DNA: TGTGCCAGCAGTTACCAGGACCGGGCCGGTCAGCCCCAGCATTTT
V: TRBV6-5
D: -
size: -
J: TRBJ1-5

CDR3: CASSGYYQPQHF
DNA: TGTGCCAGCAGTGGGTATTATCAGCCCCAGCATTTT
V: TRBV2
D: -
size: -
J: TRBJ1-5

CDR3: CASSFPTEALSGANVLTF
DNA: TGCGCCAGCAGCTTCCCCACAGAAGCCCTTTCTGGGGCCAACGTCCTGACTTTC
V: TRBV5-1
D: -
size: few
J: TRBJ2-6

CDR3: CASSTEPAGNYGYTF
DNA: TGTGCCAGCAGTACTGAGCCCGCCGGCAACTATGGCTACACCTTC
V: TRBV5-5
D: -
size: many
J: TRBJ1-2

CDR3: CASSLPGQGSYEQYF
DNA: TGTGCCAGCAGCTTACCGGGACAGGGAAGTTACGAGCAGTACTTC
V: TRBV7-9
D: TRBD1
size: many
J: TRBJ2-7

CDR3: CARRTQGIQPQHF
DNA: TGTGCCAGGAGGACCCAGGGTATTCAGCCCCAGCATTTT
V: TRBV6-5
D: -
size: many
J: TRBJ1-5

CDR3: CASWGSGGPDTQYF
DNA: TGTGCCAGTTGGGGATCCGGGGGCCCGGATACGCAGTATTTT
V: TRBV6-5
D: -
size: many
J: TRBJ2-3

CDR3: CASSYTGGAAGYTF
DNA: TGTGCCAGCAGTTATACGGGGGGCGCGGCTGGCTACACCTTC
V: TRBV6-5
D: -
size: -
J: TRBJ1-2

CDR3: CASSPPPRQGDYGYTF
DNA: TGTGCCAGCTCACCACCCCCCCGCCAGGGGGACTATGGCTACACCTTC
V: TRBV18
D: TRBD1
size: few
J: TRBJ1-2

CDR3: CASSLSASRSPYEQYF
DNA: TGTGCCAGCTCACTCTCGGCCTCCCGATCCCCCTACGAGCAGTACTTC
V: TRBV18
D: -
size: -
J: TRBJ2-7

CDR3: CASSYGGLGSYEQYF
DNA: TGTGCCAGCAGTTACGGGGGGCTAGGATCCTACGAGCAGTACTTC
V: TRBV6-5
D: -
size: -
J: TRBJ2-7

CDR3: CASSTSYYGSYNEQFF
DNA: TGTGCCAGCAGTACCAGCTATTACGGCTCCTACAATGAGCAGTTCTTC
V: TRBV12-3/TRBV12-4
D: -
size: many
J: TRBJ2-1